These 11 T cell receptor beta chains were all obtained from the same sample, sequenced in a study of regulatory T cells in long-lasting Graves disease. Stated time point: newly diagnosed GD, antithyroid drugs for less than 3 months. The TCR library was made from RNA that had been extracted from PBMCs in TRIzol. Assembly of TCR beta libraries relied on iRepertoire HTBI primers together with Arm-PCR of CDR3 regions. MiXCR, run by TCRdb on the multiplex PCR reads, gives a single entry per CDR3 protein. The table includes approximately 490,000 distinct CDR3 sequences, around 15% detected once. The same specimen was also included in a second study, on T cells in Graves' hyperthyroidism and ophthalmopathy.

The specimen comprised peripheral blood mononuclear cells (PBMCs), sampled at new diagnosis, from a patient treated with antithyroid drugs. Every receptor here comes from a man aged 40-55 years with Graves disease.

Many counts were recorded for this clonotype. The chain has TRBV28 and TRBJ2-7; 10 nucleotides agree with TRBD2. V lost 6 bases and J lost 2; bases outside the gene matches: 4. The CDR3 is 14 residues long. Germline assignment: CDR1 MDHEN and CDR2 SYDVKM. CDR3 sequence reads: CASSVAGGAYEQYF. In DNA form, the CDR3 reads TGTGCCAGCAGCGTAGCGGGAGGAGCCTACGAGCAGTACTTC.

Regarding this clonotype: One base away lies a much larger clone, so this may be a sequencing read error. V gene TRBV10-3 combines with J gene TRBJ2-7; TRBD1 or TRBD2 may be the D gene (5 bases each). The CDR3 has 15 amino acids. Trimming took off 5 bases at V and 0 bases at J, with 14 bases between the two ends. Germline-derived CDR1 and CDR2 are ENHRY and SYGVKD. The CDR3 spells CAISFGTFGSYEQYF. The DNA of the CDR3 is TGTGCCATCAGTTTTGGGACGTTTGGCTCCTACGAGCAGTACTTC.

In DNA form, the CDR3 reads TGCGCCAGCAGTGAGAGCCTCTTGGGCTCCGAGCAGTACTTC. Protein product: CASSESLLGSEQYF. The V gene is TRBV10-2, the J gene TRBJ2-7; D unresolved. Germline values: CDR1 WSHSY, CDR2 SAAADI. Trimming stripped 2 bases from V and 6 bases from J, with 14 bases between. This CDR3 region has 14 residues.

This clonotype was observed a handful of times. The gene calls are TRBV15 and TRBJ2-3, with D tentatively TRBD2 (6 bases). The V end lost 8 bases, the J end lost 1 base, and 10 bases lay between the germline ends. From germline, CDR1 is LNHNV and CDR2 YYDKDF (reference sequence). This CDR3 has 13 amino acids. In nucleotides, the CDR3 is TGTGCCACCGAGGAGCGGGGCACAGATACGCAGTATTTT. It specifies CATEERGTDTQYF.

This clonotype was detected many times. The chain recombines TRBV3-1 with TRBJ2-5; TRBD2 agrees at 8 bases. V lost 2 bases to trimming and J lost 8 bases; unmatched junction nucleotides: 13. This CDR3 has 16 residues. The germline CDR1 and CDR2 sequences are LGHDT and YNNKEL (reference sequence). This CDR3 is CASSQRTSGGLATQYF. DNA of the CDR3: TGTGCCAGCAGCCAAAGGACCAGCGGGGGCCTCGCTACCCAGTACTTC.

This clonotype was observed at least ten times. The chain has TRBV2 and TRBJ2-1, with TRBD2 matching over 10 bases. With 2 bases clipped from V and 8 bases from J, the junction kept 3 bases outside the gene matches. The CDR3 has 14 residues. Germline loops: CDR1 SNHLY, CDR2 FYNNEI. The CDR3 DNA reads as TGTGCCAGCAGTGAACTAGCGGGAGTTTATGAGCAGTTCTTC. Translated, it gives CASSELAGVYEQFF.

The chain uses TRBV20-1 and TRBJ2-2, with 10 nucleotides matching TRBD1. CDR3 length equals 15 residues. Germline V lookup: CDR1 DFQATT, CDR2 SNEGSKA (reference sequence). Germline trimming cut 5 bases from V and 4 bases from J; bases unmatched to any gene: 7. CDR3 DNA sequence: TGCAGTGCTCTTAAGGGACAGGGGCCCACCGGGGAGCTGTTTTTT. Its protein is CSALKGQGPTGELFF.

This clonotype was seen at least ten times. The chain carries TRBV7-2 and TRBJ2-7, with no clear D. Germline CDR1 reads SGHTA; CDR2 reads FQGNSA. The V end lost 6 bases, the J end lost 7 bases, and 25 bases lay between the germline ends. The CDR3 is 16 residues long. CDR3 nucleotides: TGTGCCAGCAGGGGGTCAGGCCAACCCCGGGTTGGAGAGCAGTACTTC. Its translation: CASRGSGQPRVGEQYF. The variable domain in full, with the rest retrieved from reference TRBV7-2 and TRBJ2-7, is GAGVSQSPSNKVTEKGKDVELRCDPISGHTALYWYRQSLGQGLEFLIYFQGNSAPDKSGLPSDRFSAERTGGSVSTLTIQRTQQEDSAVYLCASRGSGQPRVGEQYFGPGTRLTVT.

Regarding this clonotype: A single base separates this from a much larger clone, so it may be a read error. The chain links TRBV12-3 or TRBV12-4 to TRBJ1-6; D remains unclear. This CDR3 contains 17 residues. V gave up 4 bases and J gave up 7 bases, with 20 bases separating them. In DNA, the CDR3 is TGTGCCAGCAGTTCAGCGTTGAGTGGCAGAGGCAATTCACCCCTCCACTTT. As protein: CASSSALSGRGNSPLHF.

This clonotype was counted many times. The V gene is TRBV3-1, the J gene TRBJ2-2; 8 nucleotides agree with TRBD1. Trimming cost V 3 bases and J 5 bases; bases outside gene matches: 8. CDR3 size: 16 residues. Germline V gene lookup returns CDR1 LGHDT and CDR2 YNNKEL (reference sequence). The CDR3 loop is CASSQPTGAATGELFF. The CDR3 nucleotides are TGTGCCAGCAGCCAGCCGACAGGGGCCGCAACCGGGGAGCTGTTTTTT.

This clonotype came up a few times. The J gene is TRBJ2-7, the V gene TRBV5-1, with 9 bases fitting TRBD2. Trimming removed 6 bases from V and 5 bases from J; junction bases left unmatched: 9. The CDR3 extends over 14 amino acids. Germline CDR1 SGHRS, CDR2 YFSETQ. The CDR3 here is CASTYLAGTDEQYF. The CDR3 nucleotides read TGCGCCAGCACATACCTAGCGGGAACCGACGAGCAGTACTTC.